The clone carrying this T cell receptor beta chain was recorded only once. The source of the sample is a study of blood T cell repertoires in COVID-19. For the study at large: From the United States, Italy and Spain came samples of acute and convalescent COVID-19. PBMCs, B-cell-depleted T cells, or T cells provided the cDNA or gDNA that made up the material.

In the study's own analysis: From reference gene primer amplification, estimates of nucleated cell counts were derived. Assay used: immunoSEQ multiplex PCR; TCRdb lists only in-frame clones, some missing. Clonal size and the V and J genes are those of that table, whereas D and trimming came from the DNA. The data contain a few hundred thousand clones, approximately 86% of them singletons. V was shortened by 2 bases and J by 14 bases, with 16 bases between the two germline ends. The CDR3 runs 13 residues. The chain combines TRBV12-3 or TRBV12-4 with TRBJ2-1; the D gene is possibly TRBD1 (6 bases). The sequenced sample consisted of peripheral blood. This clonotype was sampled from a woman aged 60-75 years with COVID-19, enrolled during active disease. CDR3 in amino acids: CASSLMGAESKFF. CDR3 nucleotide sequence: TGTGCCAGCAGTTTAATGGGGGCCGAGTCGAAGTTCTTC.